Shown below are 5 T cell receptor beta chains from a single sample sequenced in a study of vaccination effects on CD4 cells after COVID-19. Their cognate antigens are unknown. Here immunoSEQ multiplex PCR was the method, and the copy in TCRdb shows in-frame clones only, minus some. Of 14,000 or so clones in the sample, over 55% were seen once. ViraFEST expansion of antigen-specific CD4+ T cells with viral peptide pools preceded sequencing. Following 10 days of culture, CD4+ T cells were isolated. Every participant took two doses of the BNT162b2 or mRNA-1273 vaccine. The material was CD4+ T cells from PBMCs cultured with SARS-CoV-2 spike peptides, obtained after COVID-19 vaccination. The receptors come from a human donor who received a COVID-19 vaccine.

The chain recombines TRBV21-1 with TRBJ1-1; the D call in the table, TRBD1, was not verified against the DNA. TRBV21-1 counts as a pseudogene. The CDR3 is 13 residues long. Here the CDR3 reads CASSKGQVAEAFF. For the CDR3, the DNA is TGTGCCAGCAGCAAAGGACAGGTCGCTGAAGCTTTCTTT.

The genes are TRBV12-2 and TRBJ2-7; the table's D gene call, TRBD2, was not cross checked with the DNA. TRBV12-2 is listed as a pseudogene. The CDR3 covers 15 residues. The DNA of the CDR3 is TGTGCAAGTCGCTTAGCCGACAGTGGGGGGGGCGAGCAGTACTTC. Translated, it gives CASRLADSGGGEQYF.

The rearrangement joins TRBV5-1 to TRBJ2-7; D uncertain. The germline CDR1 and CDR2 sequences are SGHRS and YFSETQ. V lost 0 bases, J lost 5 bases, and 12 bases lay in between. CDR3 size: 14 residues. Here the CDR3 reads CASSLGSGPDEQYF. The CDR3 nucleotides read TGCGCCAGCAGCTTGGGATCGGGTCCCGACGAGCAGTACTTC.

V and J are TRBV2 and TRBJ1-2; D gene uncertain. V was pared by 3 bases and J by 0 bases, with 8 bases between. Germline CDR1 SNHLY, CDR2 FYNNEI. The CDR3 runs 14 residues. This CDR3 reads CASSDGRSNYGYTF. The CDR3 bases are TGTGCCAGCAGTGATGGCAGATCTAACTATGGCTACACCTTC. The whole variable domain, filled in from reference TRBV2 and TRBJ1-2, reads EPEVTQTPSHQVTQMGQEVILRCVPISNHLYFYWYRQILGQKVEFLVSFYNNEISEKSEIFDDQFSVERPDGSNFTLKIRSTKLEDSAMYFCASSDGRSNYGYTFGSGTRLTVV.

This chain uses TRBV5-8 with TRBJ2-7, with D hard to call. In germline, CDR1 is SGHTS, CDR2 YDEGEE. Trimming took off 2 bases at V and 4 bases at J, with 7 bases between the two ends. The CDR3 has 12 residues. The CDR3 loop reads CASSLTDYEQYF. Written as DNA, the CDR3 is TGTGCCAGCAGCTTAACGGATTACGAGCAGTACTTC.